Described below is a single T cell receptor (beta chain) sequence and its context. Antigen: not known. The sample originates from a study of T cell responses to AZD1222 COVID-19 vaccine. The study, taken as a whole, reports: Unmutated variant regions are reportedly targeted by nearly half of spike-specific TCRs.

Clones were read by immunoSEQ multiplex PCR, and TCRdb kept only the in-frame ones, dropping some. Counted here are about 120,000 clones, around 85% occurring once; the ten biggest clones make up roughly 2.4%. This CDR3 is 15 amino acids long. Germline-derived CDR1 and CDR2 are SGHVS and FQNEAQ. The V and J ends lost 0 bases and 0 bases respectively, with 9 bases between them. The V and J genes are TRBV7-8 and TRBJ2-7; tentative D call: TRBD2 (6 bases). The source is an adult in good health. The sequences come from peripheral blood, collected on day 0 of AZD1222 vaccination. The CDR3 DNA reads TGTGCCAGCAGCTTAGCGGGACTCCTCTCCTACGAGCAGTACTTC. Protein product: CASSLAGLLSYEQYF.